This T cell receptor (beta chain) was found in a study of shared clonotypes between healthy human individuals. Study-wide findings and caveats: Sequencing depth was a factor that was expected to affect clonotype sharing among donors.

In the case of this clone: Antigen: not known.

V was clipped by 5 bases and J by 1 base; unmatched bases: 8. Germline V gene lookup returns CDR1 MNHEY and CDR2 SMNVEV (reference sequence). This CDR3 has 16 residues. The repertoire was sequenced with immunoSEQ multiplex PCR; TCRdb's copy has only in-frame clones and lacks some. This sample carries about 960,000 clones, less than 85% of them seen once, and the ten largest clones take approximately 1.5%. Material: memory CD4+ T cells sorted from blood. Regarding subset: CD45RA-negative fraction. The receptor was derived from a man aged 18 to 35 in good health. The chain combines TRBV27 with TRBJ1-5, with 7 bases identical to TRBD1. CDR3 DNA sequence: TGTGCCAGCAGTCACACAGGGGAAGGGAGCAATCAGCCCCAGCATTTT. This encodes CASSHTGEGSNQPQHF.